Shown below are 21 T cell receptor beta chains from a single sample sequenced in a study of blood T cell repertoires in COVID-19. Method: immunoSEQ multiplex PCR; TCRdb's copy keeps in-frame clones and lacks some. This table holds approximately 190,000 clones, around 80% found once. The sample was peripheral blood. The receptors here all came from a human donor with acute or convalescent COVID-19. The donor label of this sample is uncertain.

CDR3 amino acids: CASSLGARGSKGETQYF. The CDR3 DNA follows: TGTGCCAGCAGCTTAGGGGCCCGCGGGAGTAAGGGAGAGACCCAGTACTTC. The chain recombines TRBV7-2 with TRBJ2-5; 7 bases map to TRBD2. Trimming at V came to 1 base and at J to 4 bases, leaving 12 bases not matched to a gene. Germline-derived CDR1 and CDR2 are SGHTA and FQGNSA. The CDR3 totals 17 residues. The full variable domain, completed using reference TRBV7-2 and TRBJ2-5, is GAGVSQSPSNKVTEKGKDVELRCDPISGHTALYWYRQSLGQGLEFLIYFQGNSAPDKSGLPSDRFSAERTGGSVSTLTIQRTQQEDSAVYLCASSLGARGSKGETQYFGPGTRLLVL.

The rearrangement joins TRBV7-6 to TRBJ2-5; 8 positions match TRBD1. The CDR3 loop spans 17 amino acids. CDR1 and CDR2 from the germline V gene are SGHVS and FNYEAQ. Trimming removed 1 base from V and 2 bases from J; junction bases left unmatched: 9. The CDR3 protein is CASSLVPGTGRQETQYF. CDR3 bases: TGTGCCAGCAGCTTAGTCCCCGGGACAGGACGACAAGAGACCCAGTACTTC.

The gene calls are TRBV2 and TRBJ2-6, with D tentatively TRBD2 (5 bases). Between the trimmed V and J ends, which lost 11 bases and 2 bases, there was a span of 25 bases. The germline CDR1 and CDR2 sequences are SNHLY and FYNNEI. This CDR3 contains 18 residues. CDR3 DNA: TGTGCCGGCGCGCTTCCCGACGGGAAGTGGGCTGGGGCCAACGTCCTGACTTTC. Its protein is CAGALPDGKWAGANVLTF.

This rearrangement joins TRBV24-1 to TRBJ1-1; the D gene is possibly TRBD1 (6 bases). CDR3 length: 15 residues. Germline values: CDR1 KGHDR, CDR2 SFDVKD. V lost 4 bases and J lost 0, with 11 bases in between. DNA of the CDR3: TGTGCCACCAGTGACAGCAGGGGTTTGAACACTGAAGCTTTCTTT. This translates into CATSDSRGLNTEAFF.

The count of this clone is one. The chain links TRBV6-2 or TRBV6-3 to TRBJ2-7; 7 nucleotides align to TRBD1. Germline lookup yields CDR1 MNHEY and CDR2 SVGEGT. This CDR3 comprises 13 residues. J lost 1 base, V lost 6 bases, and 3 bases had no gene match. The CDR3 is CASSGTVSYEQYF. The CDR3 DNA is TGTGCCAGCAGCGGGACAGTTTCCTACGAGCAGTACTTC.

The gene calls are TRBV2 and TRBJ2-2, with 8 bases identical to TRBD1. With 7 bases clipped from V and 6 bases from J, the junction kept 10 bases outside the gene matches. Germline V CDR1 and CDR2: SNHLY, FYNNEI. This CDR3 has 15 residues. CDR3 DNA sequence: TGTGCCAGCACCAATGGACAGGGCGGGTCCGGGGAGCTGTTTTTT. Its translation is CASTNGQGGSGELFF.

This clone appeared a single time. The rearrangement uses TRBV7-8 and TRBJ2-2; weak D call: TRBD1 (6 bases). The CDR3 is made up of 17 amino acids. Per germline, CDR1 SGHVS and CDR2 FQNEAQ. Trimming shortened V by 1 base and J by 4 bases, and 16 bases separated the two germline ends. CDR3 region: CASSLGVGGRSTGELFF. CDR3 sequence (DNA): TGTGCCAGCAGCTTAGGGGTAGGGGGTCGTAGCACCGGGGAGCTGTTTTTT.

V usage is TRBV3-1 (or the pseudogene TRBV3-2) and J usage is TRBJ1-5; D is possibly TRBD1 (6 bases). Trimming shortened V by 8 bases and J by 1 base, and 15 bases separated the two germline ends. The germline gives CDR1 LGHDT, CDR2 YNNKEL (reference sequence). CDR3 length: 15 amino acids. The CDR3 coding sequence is TGTGCCAGCGGAACAGGGAGGGCGAGCAATCAGCCCCAGCATTTT. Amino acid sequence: CASGTGRASNQPQHF.

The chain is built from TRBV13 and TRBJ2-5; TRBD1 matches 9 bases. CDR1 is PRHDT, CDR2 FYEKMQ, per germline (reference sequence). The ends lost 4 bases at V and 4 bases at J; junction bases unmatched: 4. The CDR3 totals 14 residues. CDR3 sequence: CASSSRQGGETQYF. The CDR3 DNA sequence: TGTGCCAGCAGCTCCCGACAGGGGGGAGAGACCCAGTACTTC.

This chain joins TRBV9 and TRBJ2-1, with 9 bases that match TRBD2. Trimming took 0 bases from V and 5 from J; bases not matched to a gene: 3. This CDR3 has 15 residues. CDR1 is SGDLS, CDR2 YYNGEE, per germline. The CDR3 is CASSVGAGGHNEQFF. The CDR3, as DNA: TGTGCCAGCAGCGTAGGAGCGGGGGGTCACAATGAGCAGTTCTTC.

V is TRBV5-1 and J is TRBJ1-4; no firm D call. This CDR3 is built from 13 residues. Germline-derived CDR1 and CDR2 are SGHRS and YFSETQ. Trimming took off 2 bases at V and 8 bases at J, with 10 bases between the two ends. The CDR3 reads CASSFSGWEKLFF. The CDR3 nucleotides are TGCGCCAGCAGCTTCTCCGGTTGGGAAAAACTGTTTTTT.

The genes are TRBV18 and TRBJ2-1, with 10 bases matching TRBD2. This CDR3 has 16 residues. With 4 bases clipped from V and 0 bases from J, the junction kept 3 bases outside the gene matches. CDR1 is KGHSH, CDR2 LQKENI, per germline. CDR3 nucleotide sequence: TGTGCCAGCTCACGAGCTAGCGGGAGCTCCTACAATGAGCAGTTCTTC. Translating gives CASSRASGSSYNEQFF.

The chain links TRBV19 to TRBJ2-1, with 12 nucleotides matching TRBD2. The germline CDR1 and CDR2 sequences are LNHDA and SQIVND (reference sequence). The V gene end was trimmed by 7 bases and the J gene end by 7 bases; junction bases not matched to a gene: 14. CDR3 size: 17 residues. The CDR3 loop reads CASTLNRGLAGGNEQFF. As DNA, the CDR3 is TGTGCCAGTACCCTAAATCGCGGGCTAGCGGGAGGGAATGAGCAGTTCTTC.

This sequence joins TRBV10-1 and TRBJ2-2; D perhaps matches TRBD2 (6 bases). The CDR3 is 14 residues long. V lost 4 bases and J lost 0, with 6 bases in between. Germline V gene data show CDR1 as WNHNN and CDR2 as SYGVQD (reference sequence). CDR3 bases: TGCGCCAGCAGTGCGGGAGCGAACACCGGGGAGCTGTTTTTT. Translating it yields CASSAGANTGELFF.

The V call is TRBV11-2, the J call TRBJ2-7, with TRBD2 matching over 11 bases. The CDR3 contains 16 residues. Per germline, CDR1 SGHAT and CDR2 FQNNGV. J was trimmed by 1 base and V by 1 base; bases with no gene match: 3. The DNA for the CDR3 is TGTGCCAGCAGCTTAGGGGTAGCGGGAGGGTCCTACGAGCAGTACTTC. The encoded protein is CASSLGVAGGSYEQYF. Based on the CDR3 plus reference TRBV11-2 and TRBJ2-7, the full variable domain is EAGVAQSPRYKIIEKRQSVAFWCNPISGHATLYWYQQILGQGPKLLIQFQNNGVVDDSQLPKDRFSAERLKGVDSTLKIQPAKLEDSAVYLCASSLGVAGGSYEQYFGPGTRLTVT.

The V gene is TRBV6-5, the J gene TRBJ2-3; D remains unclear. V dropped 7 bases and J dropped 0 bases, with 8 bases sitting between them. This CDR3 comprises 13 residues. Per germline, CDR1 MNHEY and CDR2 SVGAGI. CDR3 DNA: TGTGCCAGCATGAGGAAAAGCACAGATACGCAGTATTTT. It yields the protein CASMRKSTDTQYF.

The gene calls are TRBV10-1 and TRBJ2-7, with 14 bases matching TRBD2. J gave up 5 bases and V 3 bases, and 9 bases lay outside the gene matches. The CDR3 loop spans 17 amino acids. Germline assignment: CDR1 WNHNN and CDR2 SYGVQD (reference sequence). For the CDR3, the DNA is TGCGCCAGCAGTGACCGAAGGGGACTAGCGGGAGCCAACGAGCAGTACTTC. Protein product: CASSDRRGLAGANEQYF.

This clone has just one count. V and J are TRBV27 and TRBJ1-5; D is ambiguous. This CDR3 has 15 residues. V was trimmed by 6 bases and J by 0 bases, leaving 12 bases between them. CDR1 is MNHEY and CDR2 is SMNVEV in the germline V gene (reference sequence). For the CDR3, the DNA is TGTGCCAGCAGGGCGGACTTTGATAGCAATCAGCCCCAGCATTTT. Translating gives CASRADFDSNQPQHF.

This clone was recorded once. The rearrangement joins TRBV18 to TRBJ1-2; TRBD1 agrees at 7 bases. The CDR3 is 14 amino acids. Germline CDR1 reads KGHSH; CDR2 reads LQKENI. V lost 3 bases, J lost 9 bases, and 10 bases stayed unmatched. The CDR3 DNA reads TGTGCCAGCTCACCCTTCGGACAGGAAGGGAGCTACACCTTC. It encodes CASSPFGQEGSYTF.

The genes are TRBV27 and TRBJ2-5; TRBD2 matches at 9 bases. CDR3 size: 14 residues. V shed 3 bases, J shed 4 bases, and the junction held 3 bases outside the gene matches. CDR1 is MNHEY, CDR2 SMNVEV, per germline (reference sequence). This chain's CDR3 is CASSFQRGAETQYF. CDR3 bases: TGTGCCAGCAGTTTTCAGCGGGGGGCAGAGACCCAGTACTTC.

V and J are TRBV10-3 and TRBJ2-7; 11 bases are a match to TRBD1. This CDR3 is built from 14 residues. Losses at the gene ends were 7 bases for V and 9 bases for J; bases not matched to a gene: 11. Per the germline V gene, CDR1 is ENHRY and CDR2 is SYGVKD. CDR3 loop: CAITSGQGETRQYF. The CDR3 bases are TGTGCCATCACCTCGGGACAGGGGGAAACTAGGCAGTACTTC.